Listed below are T cell receptor beta chains from one sample, sequenced in a study of blood T cell repertoires in COVID-19. Repertoires were generated with immunoSEQ multiplex PCR, while TCRdb's copy carries only in-frame clones and drops some. This sample carries about 250,000 clones, roughly 80% of them seen once, and the ten largest clones take around 8%. What was sequenced was peripheral blood. These receptors were taken from an elderly woman with acute or convalescent COVID-19. CDR3s include the opening cysteine and the closing phenylalanine or tryptophan. The D gene is left open where the match is weak. For some rows the clone size is stated as once, few or many, or as a class when expanded; others skip it.

>TRBD1|TRBJ1-2|TRBV7-2|-
TGTGCCAGCAGCTTGGGACAGCAGCTCTATGGCTACACCTTC
CASSLGQQLYGYTF
>TRBD2|TRBJ2-5|TRBV7-2|-
TGTGCCAGCAGCTCTAGCGGGGGGGAGAGAGAGACCCAGTACTTC
CASSSSGGERETQYF
>-|TRBJ2-3|TRBV14|-
TGTGCCAGCAGCCAAGCTGTCACAGGGTCCTCCACAGATACGCAGTATTTT
CASSQAVTGSSTDTQYF
>TRBD1|TRBJ2-2|TRBV7-9|-
TGTGCCAGCAGCTTAGACCCGGGACAGGGCTCATACACCGGGGAGCTGTTTTTT
CASSLDPGQGSYTGELFF
>TRBD1|TRBJ2-7|TRBV7-8|-
TGTGCCAGCAGCCCCCTCCCCGGGACAGGGGTTGGTCTTTCGTCCTACGAGCAGTACTTC
CASSPLPGTGVGLSSYEQYF
>TRBD2|TRBJ2-1|TRBV6-5|-
TGTGCCAGCAGTTACTTTGGGCTAGCGGGGGACAATGAGCAGTTCTTC
CASSYFGLAGDNEQFF
>-|TRBJ1-2|TRBV6-1|-
TGTGCCAGCAGTGAAGAACCGGGAACTTTGGGGTATGGCTACACCTTC
CASSEEPGTLGYGYTF
>-|TRBJ2-1|TRBV2|-
TGTGCCAGCAGTGAATTCCTCTACAATGAGCAGTTCTTC
CASSEFLYNEQFF
>-|TRBJ2-1|TRBV6-6|-
TGTGCCAGCAGAATCGGGACTTACAATGAGCAGTTCTTC
CASRIGTYNEQFF
>TRBD1|TRBJ1-6|TRBV6-5|-
TGTGCCAGCAGCTGGGACAGGGGACACTATTCACCCCTCCACTTT
CASSWDRGHYSPLHF
>TRBD2|TRBJ2-1|TRBV29-1|once
TGCAGCGCCCTGGGACTAAACAATGAGCAGTTCTTC
CSALGLNNEQFF
>-|TRBJ1-4|TRBV6-5|-
TGTGCCAGCTCCCTGGGAGCCCGAGAAAAACTGTTTTTT
CASSLGAREKLFF
>TRBD2|TRBJ2-1|TRBV6-4|-
TGTGCCAGCAGCGCCTTGGGGGGGAAAAATGAGCAGTTCTTC
CASSALGGKNEQFF
>-|TRBJ1-1|TRBV5-6|-
TGTGCCAGCAGCCCCCTGGGGGGGAACACTGAAGCTTTCTTT
CASSPLGGNTEAFF
>TRBD2|TRBJ2-5|TRBV11-2|few
TGTGCCAGCAGCTTAACCCCTAGCGGCCAAGAGACCCAGTACTTC
CASSLTPSGQETQYF
>TRBD2|TRBJ2-7|TRBV4-2|-
TGTGCCAGCAGCCTCGGGGGGACTAGCGGGGCCCGCTCCTACGAGCAGTACTTC
CASSLGGTSGARSYEQYF
>-|TRBJ2-1|TRBV3-1/TRBV3-2|-
TGTGCCAGCAGCCAAGATTCTAGTTACCCCTACAATGAGCAGTTCTTC
CASSQDSSYPYNEQFF
>TRBD2|TRBJ2-5|TRBV4-1|-
TGCGCCAGCAGCCAAGATGGGAGGGTTGGTCAAGAGACCCAGTACTTC
CASSQDGRVGQETQYF
>-|TRBJ1-2|TRBV11-2|-
TGTGCCAGCACCAAAAACAGGGCAGGAGATGGCTACACCTTC
CASTKNRAGDGYTF
>TRBD2|TRBJ2-4|TRBV27|-
TGTGCCAGTTATAGCGGGGTCGGGAACATTCAGTACTTC
CASYSGVGNIQYF
>TRBD2|TRBJ2-5|TRBV24-1|-
TGTGCCACCAGTTCTTCCGGGGGGGCCTTCGAGACCCAGTACTTC
CATSSSGGAFETQYF
>-|TRBJ2-5|TRBV27|-
TGTGCCAGCAGTGGGTTTTGGGGAGGGGGAGAGACCCAGTACTTC
CASSGFWGGGETQYF
>TRBD2|TRBJ2-3|TRBV6-1|-
TGTGCCAGCAGTGAAAGCCTAGCGGGAGCTGGTCATACGCAGTATTTT
CASSESLAGAGHTQYF
>-|TRBJ2-7|TRBV28|-
TGTGCCAGCGGTAGGGTAGCGGTGTCCTACGAGCAGTACTTC
CASGRVAVSYEQYF
>-|TRBJ1-3|TRBV5-1|-
TGCGCCAGCAGTTCGTCCGGCGGTGGAAACACCATATATTTT
CASSSSGGGNTIYF
>TRBD2|TRBJ2-7|TRBV6-2/TRBV6-3|once
TGTGCCAGCAGTTACAGTCCCCTCAGACTAGCGGGGGGCCTTTCCTACGAGCAGTACTTC
CASSYSPLRLAGGLSYEQYF
>-|TRBJ2-5|TRBV29-1|-
TGCAGCGTTCTGAGGAACAGGGAAGAGACCCAGTACTTC
CSVLRNREETQYF
>-|TRBJ2-1|TRBV30|-
TGTGCCTGGAGTGTAGGCAGCGTCGGTGAGCAGTTCTTC
CAWSVGSVGEQFF
>-|TRBJ1-2|TRBV28|-
TGTGCCAGCAGAATTAGACAGGCTAACGGCTACACCTTC
CASRIRQANGYTF
>TRBD2|TRBJ2-3|TRBV6-1|-
TGTGCCAGCAGTGAAACCTGGACTAGCGGGAGTCAAGATACGCAGTATTTT
CASSETWTSGSQDTQYF
>TRBD1|TRBJ1-4|TRBV27|-
TGTGCCAGCAACCCCGGAACAGGGGGAGTGGATGAAAAACTGTTTTTT
CASNPGTGGVDEKLFF
>-|TRBJ2-7|TRBV29-1|-
TGCAGCGTCCGCACAGGGTTGGATAGCTCCTACGAGCAGTACTTC
CSVRTGLDSSYEQYF
>-|TRBJ1-2|TRBV29-1|-
TGCAGCGTTGCGTCGGGGGGCCCCTATGGCTACACCTTC
CSVASGGPYGYTF
>-|TRBJ1-2|TRBV9|-
TGTGCCAGCAGCCCCGGTGCAGGGTTCCAAGAGAGCTATGGCTACACCTTC
CASSPGAGFQESYGYTF
>-|TRBJ1-1|TRBV5-1|-
TGCGCCAGCAGCTTGTCGGGGTCAGCTGAAGCTTTCTTT
CASSLSGSAEAFF
>-|TRBJ2-3|TRBV6-6|once
TGTGCCAGCAGTTACTTGAGGGATACGCAGTATTTT
CASSYLRDTQYF
>-|TRBJ2-1|TRBV9|-
TGTGCCAGCAGCGTAGTTGGGGGCAGAGCCAATGAGCAGTTCTTC
CASSVVGGRANEQFF
>TRBD2|TRBJ2-5|TRBV14|few
TGTGCCAGCAGCCAACTACGGCGGACTAGCGGGGTGGCGTGGCAAGAGACCCAGTACTTC
CASSQLRRTSGVAWQETQYF
>TRBD1|TRBJ1-1|TRBV29-1|-
TGCAGCGTTGGGGCAGGGGGTAACACTGAAGCTTTCTTT
CSVGAGGNTEAFF
>-|TRBJ1-5|TRBV19|-
TGTGCCAGTAGTCTTTTACAGGGAGAAGGGCAGCCCCAGCATTTT
CASSLLQGEGQPQHF
>-|TRBJ2-1|TRBV27|-
TGTGCCAGCAGTTTACGGGGGATCGAGCAGTTCTTC
CASSLRGIEQFF
>TRBD1|TRBJ2-5|TRBV5-5|-
TGTGCCAGCAGCTTCGGGACAGGGAGAGGGGGGTACCAAGAGACCCAGTACTTC
CASSFGTGRGGYQETQYF
>TRBD1|TRBJ1-2|TRBV18|-
TGTGCCAGCTCACCACGGGACAGGGGGCTCGACTATGGCTACACCTTC
CASSPRDRGLDYGYTF